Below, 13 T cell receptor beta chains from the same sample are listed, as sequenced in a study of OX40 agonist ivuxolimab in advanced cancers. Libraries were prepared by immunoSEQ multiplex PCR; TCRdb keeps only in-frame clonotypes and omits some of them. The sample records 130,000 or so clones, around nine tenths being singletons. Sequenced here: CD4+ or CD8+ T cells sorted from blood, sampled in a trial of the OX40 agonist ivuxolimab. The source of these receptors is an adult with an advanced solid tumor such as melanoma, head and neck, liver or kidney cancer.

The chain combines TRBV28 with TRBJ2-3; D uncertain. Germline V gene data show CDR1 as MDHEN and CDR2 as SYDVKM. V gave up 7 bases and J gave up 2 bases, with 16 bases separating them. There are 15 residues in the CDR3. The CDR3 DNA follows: TGTGCCAGCACTACCCCGGGTTTGGTCACAGATACGCAGTATTTT. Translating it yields CASTTPGLVTDTQYF.

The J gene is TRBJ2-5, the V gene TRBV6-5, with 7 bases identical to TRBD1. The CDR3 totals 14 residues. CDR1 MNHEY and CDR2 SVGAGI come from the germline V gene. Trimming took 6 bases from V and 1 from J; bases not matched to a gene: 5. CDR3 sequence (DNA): TGTGCCAGCAGCCCCCGGGACAGCCAAGAGACCCAGTACTTC. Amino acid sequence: CASSPRDSQETQYF.

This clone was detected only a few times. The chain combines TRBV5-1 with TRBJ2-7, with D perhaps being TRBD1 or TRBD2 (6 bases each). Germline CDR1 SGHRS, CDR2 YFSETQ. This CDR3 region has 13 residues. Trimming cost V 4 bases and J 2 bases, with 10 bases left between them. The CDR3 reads CASSAGHTYEQYF. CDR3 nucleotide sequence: TGCGCCAGCAGCGCGGGACACACCTACGAGCAGTACTTC.

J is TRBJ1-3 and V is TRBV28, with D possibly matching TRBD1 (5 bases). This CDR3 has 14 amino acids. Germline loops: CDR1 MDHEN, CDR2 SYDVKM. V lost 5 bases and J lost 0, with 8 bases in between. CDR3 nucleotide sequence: TGTGCCAGCAGTGACAGATCCTCTGGAAACACCATATATTTT. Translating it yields CASSDRSSGNTIYF.

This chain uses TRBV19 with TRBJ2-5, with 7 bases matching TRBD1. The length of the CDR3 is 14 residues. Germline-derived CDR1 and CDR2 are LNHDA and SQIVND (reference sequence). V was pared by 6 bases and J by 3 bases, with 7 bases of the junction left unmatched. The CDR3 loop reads CASRKQGNKETQYF. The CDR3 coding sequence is TGTGCCAGTAGAAAACAGGGGAATAAAGAGACCCAGTACTTC.

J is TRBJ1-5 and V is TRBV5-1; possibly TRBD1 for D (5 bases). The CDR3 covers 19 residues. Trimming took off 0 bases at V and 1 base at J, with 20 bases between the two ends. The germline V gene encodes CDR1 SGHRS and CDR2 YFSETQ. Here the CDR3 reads CASSLGAGDGDESNQPQHF. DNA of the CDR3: TGCGCCAGCAGCTTGGGGGCCGGGGACGGGGATGAGAGCAATCAGCCCCAGCATTTT.

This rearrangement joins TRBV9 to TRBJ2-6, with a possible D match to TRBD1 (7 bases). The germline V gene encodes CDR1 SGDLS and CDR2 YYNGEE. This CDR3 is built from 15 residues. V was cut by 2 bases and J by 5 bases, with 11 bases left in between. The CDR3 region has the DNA TGTGCCAGCAGCGTCCAGGGGGGAAGGGCCAACGTCCTGACTTTC. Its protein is CASSVQGGRANVLTF.

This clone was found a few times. The CDR3 sequence is CASSEQSLSGNTIYF. The CDR3 DNA reads as TGTGCCAGCAGTGAACAGAGTCTCTCTGGAAACACCATATATTTT. J is TRBJ1-3 and V is TRBV2, with unresolved D. From germline, CDR1 is SNHLY and CDR2 FYNNEI. Trimming left V 2 bases short and J 0 bases short, with 8 bases between. This CDR3 region has 15 residues.

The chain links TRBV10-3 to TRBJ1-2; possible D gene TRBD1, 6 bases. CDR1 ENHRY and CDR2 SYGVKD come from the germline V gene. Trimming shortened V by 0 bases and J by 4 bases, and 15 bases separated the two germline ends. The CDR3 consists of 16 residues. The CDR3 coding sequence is TGTGCCATCAGTGAGTCAACAGGGTCGAACAGCTATGGCTACACCTTC. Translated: CAISESTGSNSYGYTF.

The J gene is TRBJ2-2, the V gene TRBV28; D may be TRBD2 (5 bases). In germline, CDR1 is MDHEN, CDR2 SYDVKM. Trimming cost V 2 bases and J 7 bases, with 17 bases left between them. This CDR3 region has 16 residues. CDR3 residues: CASSLPVRESSGELFF. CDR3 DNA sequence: TGTGCCAGCAGTTTACCGGTGAGGGAGTCAAGCGGGGAGCTGTTTTTT.

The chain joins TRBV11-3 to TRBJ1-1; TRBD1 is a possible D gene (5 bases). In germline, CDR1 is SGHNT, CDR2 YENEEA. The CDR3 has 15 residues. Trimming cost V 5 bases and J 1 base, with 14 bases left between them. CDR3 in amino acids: CASSDRTQGNTEAFF. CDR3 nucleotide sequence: TGTGCCAGCAGCGATCGCACTCAGGGGAACACTGAAGCTTTCTTT. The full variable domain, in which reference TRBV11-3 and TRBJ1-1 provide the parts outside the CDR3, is EAGVVQSPRYKIIEKKQPVAFWCNPISGHNTLYWYLQNLGQGPELLIRYENEEAVDDSQLPKDRFSAERLKGVDSTLKIQPAELGDSAVYLCASSDRTQGNTEAFFGQGTRLTVV.

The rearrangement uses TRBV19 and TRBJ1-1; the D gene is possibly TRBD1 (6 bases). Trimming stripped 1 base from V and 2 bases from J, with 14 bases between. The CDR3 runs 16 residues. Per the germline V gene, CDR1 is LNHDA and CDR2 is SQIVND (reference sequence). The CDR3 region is CASSIGRGAFNTEAFF. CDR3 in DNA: TGTGCCAGTAGTATAGGGCGGGGGGCGTTCAACACTGAAGCTTTCTTT.

CDR3 residues: CASGGGREQYF. The CDR3 DNA reads TGTGCCAGTGGAGGCGGGCGCGAGCAGTACTTC. V usage is TRBV19 and J usage is TRBJ2-7, with a weak D call TRBD2 (5 bases). The V end was cut by 8 bases, the J end by 6 bases, with 11 bases between. The CDR3 is 11 residues long. Germline CDR1 is LNHDA and CDR2 is SQIVND (reference sequence).